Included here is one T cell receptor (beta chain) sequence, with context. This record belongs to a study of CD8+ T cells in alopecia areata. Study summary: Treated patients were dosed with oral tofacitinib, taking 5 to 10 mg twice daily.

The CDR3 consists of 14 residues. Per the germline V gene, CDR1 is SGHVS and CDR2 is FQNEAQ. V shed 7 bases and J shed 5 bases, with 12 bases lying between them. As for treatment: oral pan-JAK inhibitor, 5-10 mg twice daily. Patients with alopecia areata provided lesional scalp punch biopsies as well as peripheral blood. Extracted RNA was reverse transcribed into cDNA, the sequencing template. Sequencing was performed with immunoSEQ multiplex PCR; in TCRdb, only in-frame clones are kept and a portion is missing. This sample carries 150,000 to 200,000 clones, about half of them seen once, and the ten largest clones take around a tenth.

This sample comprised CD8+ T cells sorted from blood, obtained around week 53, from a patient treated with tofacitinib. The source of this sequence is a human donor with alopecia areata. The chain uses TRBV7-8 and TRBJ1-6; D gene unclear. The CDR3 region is CASTLGVNNSPLHF. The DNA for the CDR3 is TGTGCCAGCACCCTCGGGGTTAATAATTCACCCCTCCACTTT.